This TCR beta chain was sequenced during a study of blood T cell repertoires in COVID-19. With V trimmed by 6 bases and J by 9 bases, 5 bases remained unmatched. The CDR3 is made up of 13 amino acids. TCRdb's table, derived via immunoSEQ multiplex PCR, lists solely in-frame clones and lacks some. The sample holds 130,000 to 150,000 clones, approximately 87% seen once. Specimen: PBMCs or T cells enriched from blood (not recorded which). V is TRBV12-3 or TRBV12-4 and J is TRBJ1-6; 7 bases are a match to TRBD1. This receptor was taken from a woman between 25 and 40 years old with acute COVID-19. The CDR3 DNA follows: TGTGCCAGCAGGGGCGGACAGGCTTCACCCCTCCACTTT. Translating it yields CASRGGQASPLHF.